These 5 T cell receptor beta chains share one sample of origin, sequenced in a study of blood T cell repertoires in COVID-19. TCRdb's table, derived via immunoSEQ multiplex PCR, lists solely in-frame clones and lacks some. This sample yields fewer than 650,000 clones, of which 85% to 90% are seen a single time; roughly 8.3% belongs to the top ten. The sample consisted of peripheral blood. The receptors were gathered from a woman between 45 and 65 years old with COVID-19, enrolled during active disease.

The chain uses TRBV7-8 and TRBJ1-2; no reliable D call. The CDR3 sequence is 13 residues long. The V end was cut by 0 bases, the J end by 4 bases, with 6 bases between. The germline gives CDR1 SGHVS, CDR2 FQNEAQ. The CDR3 bases are TGTGCCAGCAGCTTAGCGTCGTCCTATGGCTACACCTTC. Translation gives CASSLASSYGYTF.

This clone is a singleton in its sample. The CDR3 DNA reads TGTGCCAGTAGTATAATCGGAGCGGAGCAGTACTTC. The encoded protein is CASSIIGAEQYF. This chain joins TRBV19 and TRBJ2-7; D gene uncertain. The CDR3 is 12 residues long. V was clipped by 2 bases and J by 7 bases, with 9 bases between them. Per germline, CDR1 LNHDA and CDR2 SQIVND (reference sequence). Supplemented by reference TRBV19 and TRBJ2-7, the full variable domain reads DGGITQSPKYLFRKEGQNVTLSCEQNLNHDAMYWYRQDPGQGLRLIYYSQIVNDFQKGDIAEGYSVSREKKESFPLTVTSAQKNPTAFYLCASSIIGAEQYFGPGTRLTVT.

The chain combines TRBV21-1 with TRBJ2-2; the table assigns TRBD2, which was not confirmed against the DNA. TRBV21-1 is an annotated pseudogene. The CDR3 contains 15 residues. CDR3 residues: CASSPGEANTGELFF. For the CDR3, the DNA is TGTGCCAGCAGCCCGGGGGAAGCGAACACCGGGGAGCTGTTTTTT.

The chain employs TRBV2 and TRBJ1-2, with 8 bases fitting TRBD1. The CDR3 is 15 residues long. Germline CDR1 is SNHLY and CDR2 is FYNNEI. Trimming cost V 5 bases and J 3 bases; bases outside gene matches: 8. CDR3 sequence: CASSYDRGSDYGYTF. The CDR3 coding sequence is TGTGCCAGCAGTTACGACAGGGGTTCCGACTATGGCTACACCTTC.

This chain links TRBV10-3 with TRBJ1-1; D remains unclear. Germline values: CDR1 ENHRY, CDR2 SYGVKD. Trimming pared 6 bases from V and 1 base from J, leaving 12 bases between. The CDR3 consists of 14 residues. The CDR3 reads CAIRAPPGNTEAFF. In DNA form, the CDR3 reads TGTGCCATCAGGGCACCCCCGGGGAACACTGAAGCTTTCTTT.